The 19 T cell receptor beta chains below come from one sample, sequenced in a study of Graves' ophthalmopathy and Graves' hyperthyroidism. Scientists amplified the TCR beta CDR3 regions from RNA transcripts. The workflow started with a first-round RT-PCR run with HTBI primers and then moved on to a second-round multiplex PCR. TCRdb independently ran MiXCR on the multiplex PCR reads; one entry per CDR3 protein. The table shows under 800,000 distinct CDR3 sequences, with 22% occurring only once. The sample comprised peripheral blood. These receptors originate from a woman under 30 with stable Graves' hyperthyroidism. Some clones in this sample may be carry-over from other donors' samples.

This chain uses TRBV27 with TRBJ1-6; D remains ambiguous. The V and J ends lost 3 bases and 7 bases respectively, with 16 bases between them. CDR3 length: 16 residues. Germline V lookup: CDR1 MNHEY, CDR2 SMNVEV (reference sequence). This chain's CDR3 is CASSFRPVTKNSPLHF. Here the CDR3 DNA reads TGTGCCAGCAGTTTTCGACCCGTAACGAAAAATTCACCCCTCCACTTT.

The V and J genes are TRBV4-2 and TRBJ1-1; D remains unclear. Trimming stripped 8 bases from V and 9 bases from J, with 16 bases between. Germline CDR1 and CDR2: LGHNA and YNFKEQ. This CDR3 contains 12 residues. This chain's CDR3 is CASSRLPSKAFF. The CDR3 DNA reads as TGTGCCAGCTCCCGCCTACCCTCTAAAGCTTTCTTT.

This clonotype was picked up many times. This chain joins TRBV6-5 and TRBJ1-2; 7 nucleotides agree with TRBD1. This CDR3 is built from 17 residues. Unmatched junction bases numbered 10, after V lost 2 bases and J lost 1 base. Germline V gives CDR1 MNHEY, CDR2 SVGAGI. CDR3 nucleotide sequence: TGTGCCAGCAGTTACCCTCCGGGACAGAGCAATAACTATGGCTACACCTTC. Translated: CASSYPPGQSNNYGYTF.

Ten or more counts support this clonotype. This sequence joins TRBV5-1 and TRBJ2-7; possibly TRBD1 for D (5 bases). Germline V gives CDR1 SGHRS, CDR2 YFSETQ. V was trimmed by 1 base and J by 3 bases, leaving 8 bases between them. The CDR3 contains 13 residues. As DNA, the CDR3 is TGCGCCAGCAGCTTGTCCACAGGCTACGAGCAGTACTTC. It encodes CASSLSTGYEQYF.

This clonotype was counted between two and nine times. This sequence joins TRBV4-1 and TRBJ1-6, with a possible D match to TRBD1 (6 bases). V was cut by 3 bases and J by 4 bases, with 10 bases left in between. CDR3 size: 15 residues. Germline V CDR1 and CDR2: MGHRA, YSYEKL. Here the CDR3 DNA reads TGCGCCAGCAGCCAGGACAGCTATTATAATTCACCCCTCCACTTT. This translates into CASSQDSYYNSPLHF.

This clonotype has ten or more counts. The genes are TRBV10-2 and TRBJ1-1; TRBD1 agrees at 10 bases. CDR1 and CDR2 (germline): WSHSY, SAAADI. With V trimmed by 3 bases and J by 7 bases, 8 bases remained unmatched. The CDR3 is 15 residues long. DNA of the CDR3: TGCGCCAGCAGTGATACGGACAGGGGGGGGAATGAAGCTTTCTTT. It specifies CASSDTDRGGNEAFF.

This clonotype was observed a few times. The junction departs from the called germline gene at one end, perhaps through a read error. The chain has TRBV6-2 or TRBV6-3 and TRBJ2-4; D gene unclear. Germline V gives CDR1 MNHEY, CDR2 SVGEGT. The CDR3 sequence is 13 residues long. DNA for the CDR3: TGTGCCAGCAGCCCCCCCAGGATTGACATTAAGTACTTC. As protein: CASSPPRIDIKYF.

Many counts were recorded for this clonotype. The V gene is TRBV7-8, the J gene TRBJ1-3; 7 bases are shared with TRBD1. The CDR3 sequence is 14 residues long. Germline CDR1 and CDR2: SGHVS and FQNEAQ. Losses at the gene ends were 4 bases for V and 2 bases for J; bases not matched to a gene: 2. The CDR3: CASSYGTAGNTIYF. The CDR3 DNA sequence: TGTGCCAGCAGCTACGGGACAGCTGGAAACACCATATATTTT. Full variable domain (missing parts from reference TRBV7-8 and TRBJ1-3): GAGVSQSPRYKVAKRGQDVALRCDPISGHVSLFWYQQALGQGPEFLTYFQNEAQLDKSGLPSDRFFAERPEGSVSTLKIQRTQQEDSAVYLCASSYGTAGNTIYFGEGSWLTVV.

Note on this clonotype: A much larger clone sits a single nucleotide away, making a read error possible. This sequence joins TRBV7-2 and TRBJ2-5; D possibly corresponds to TRBD2 (5 bases). The CDR3 covers 15 residues. The germline V gene has CDR1 SGHTA and CDR2 FQGNSA. CDR3 DNA sequence: TGTGCCATCAGCCCCGTGGCGGGCATGGGGGAGACCCAGTACTTC. Residues: CAISPVAGMGETQYF.

This clonotype has just a few counts. In DNA, the CDR3 is TGTGCCACCAGCAGAGGGACAGGGTTTCAGCCCCAGCATTTT. The encoded protein is CATSRGTGFQPQHF. The V call is TRBV15, the J call TRBJ1-5; TRBD1 agrees at 8 bases. The length of the CDR3 is 14 residues. Germline trimming cut 1 base from V and 6 bases from J; bases unmatched to any gene: 2. CDR1 LNHNV and CDR2 YYDKDF come from the germline V gene (reference sequence).

This chain joins TRBV24-1 and TRBJ1-1; D is possibly TRBD1 (5 bases). The germline V gene has CDR1 KGHDR and CDR2 SFDVKD. Trimming cost V 5 bases and J 11 bases, with 11 bases left between them. This CDR3 is built from 11 residues. CDR3 sequence (DNA): TGTGCCACCAGTGTCGGACATCGGGCTTTCTTT. Encoded protein: CATSVGHRAFF.

This clonotype occurred many times. The V and J genes are TRBV4-1 and TRBJ1-1, with D possibly matching TRBD1 (5 bases). The CDR3 is 18 residues long. V lost 3 bases to trimming and J lost 1 base, with 21 bases between them. Germline lookup yields CDR1 MGHRA and CDR2 YSYEKL. DNA of the CDR3: TGCGCCAGCAGCCATCCTGGGAGTGGGTTGAGGGGGAACACTGAAGCTTTCTTT. This translates into CASSHPGSGLRGNTEAFF.

Many counts were recorded for this clonotype. V gene TRBV28 combines with J gene TRBJ2-7, with D perhaps TRBD2 (6 bases). CDR1 and CDR2 from the germline V gene are MDHEN and SYDVKM. The CDR3 is made up of 14 amino acids. Trimming took 6 bases from V and 1 from J, leaving 13 bases between them. CDR3 bases: TGTGCCAGCAGCCCACCCGGGAGTTCCTACGAGCAGTACTTC. Its translation: CASSPPGSSYEQYF. The full variable domain, completed using reference TRBV28 and TRBJ2-7, is DVKVTQSSRYLVKRTGEKVFLECVQDMDHENMFWYRQDPGLGLRLIYFSYDVKMKEKGDIPEGYSVSREKKERFSLILESASTNQTSMYLCASSPPGSSYEQYFGPGTRLTVT.

This clonotype occurred a few times. This CDR3 reads CASSLEFGAYQETQYF. The CDR3 DNA follows: TGTGCCAGCAGCTTAGAATTTGGCGCGTACCAAGAGACCCAGTACTTC. The chain employs TRBV11-2 and TRBJ2-5; D call uncertain. Germline V gene data show CDR1 as SGHAT and CDR2 as FQNNGV. Trimming left V 0 bases short and J 0 bases short, with 11 bases between. The CDR3 consists of 16 residues.

The chain recombines TRBV6-2 or TRBV6-3 with TRBJ2-7; D is unclear. CDR3 length: 15 amino acids. V lost 6 bases to trimming and J lost 1 base, with 16 bases between them. The germline CDR1 and CDR2 sequences are MNHEY and SVGEGT. Here the CDR3 reads CASRIRINPSYEQYF. The CDR3 DNA is TGTGCCAGCAGAATTAGGATAAATCCTTCCTACGAGCAGTACTTC.

This clonotype was observed at least ten times. V gene TRBV29-1 combines with J gene TRBJ1-5; D is unresolved. The CDR3 contains 12 residues. V dropped 4 bases and J dropped 1 base, with 5 bases sitting between them. Germline-derived CDR1 and CDR2 are SQVTM and ANQGSEA. The CDR3 protein is CSVGGSNQPQHF. CDR3 in DNA: TGCAGCGTTGGGGGAAGCAATCAGCCCCAGCATTTT. The whole variable domain, filled in from reference TRBV29-1 and TRBJ1-5, reads SAVISQKPSRDICQRGTSLTIQCQVDSQVTMMFWYRQQPGQSLTLIATANQGSEATYESGFVIDKFPISRPNLTFSTLTVSNMSPEDSSIYLCSVGGSNQPQHFGDGTRLSIL.

The chain has TRBV7-2 and TRBJ2-5, with 10 positions matching TRBD1. The CDR3 totals 15 residues. J lost 2 bases, V lost 1 base, and 1 base had no gene match. Germline values: CDR1 SGHTA, CDR2 FQGNSA. The CDR3 protein is CASSLEDRGQETQYF. The CDR3 nucleotides read TGTGCCAGCAGCTTAGAGGACAGGGGGCAAGAGACCCAGTACTTC.

At least ten counts were recorded for this clonotype. This chain joins TRBV7-3 and TRBJ1-3; 7 bases are a match to TRBD1. Losses at the gene ends were 5 bases for V and 2 bases for J; bases not matched to a gene: 6. The CDR3 totals 15 residues. In germline, CDR1 is SGHTA, CDR2 FQGTGA. The CDR3 here is CASSPSDRAGNTIYF. CDR3 in DNA: TGTGCCAGCAGCCCTTCTGACAGGGCTGGAAACACCATATATTTT.

This clonotype occurred many times. The chain links TRBV27 to TRBJ2-5; no clear D. This CDR3 has 17 amino acids. Trimming cost V 2 bases and J 2 bases, with 18 bases left between them. Germline assignment: CDR1 MNHEY and CDR2 SMNVEV (reference sequence). Here the CDR3 DNA reads TGTGCCAGCAGTTTAGAGTATGGCACAGCACTACAAGAGACCCAGTACTTC. Protein: CASSLEYGTALQETQYF.